This is a list of T cell receptor beta chains from one sample in a study of T cell responses to AZD1222 COVID-19 vaccine. Profiling relied on immunoSEQ multiplex PCR, and the TCRdb table lists in-frame clones only, not all of them. Of about 66,000 clones in the sample, 79% were seen once. Sequenced material: peripheral blood, taken on day 0 of MenACWY control vaccination. The receptors shown here come from an adult in good health. CDR3s include the opening cysteine and the closing phenylalanine or tryptophan.

v_call: TRBV9
cdr3_aa: CASSKGTGGETQYF

v_call: TRBV28
cdr3_aa: CASGGTAGEELFF

v_call: TRBV6-5
cdr3_aa: CASSYSVRGEQFF

v_call: TRBV7-8
cdr3_aa: CASSLAGGRSPLHF

v_call: TRBV6-2/TRBV6-3
cdr3_aa: CASSYSEVQETQYF

v_call: TRBV25-1
cdr3_aa: CASSRHDNGLTF

v_call: TRBV5-1
cdr3_aa: CASSLPDTEAFF

v_call: TRBV30
cdr3_aa: CAWNGGYSGNTIYF

v_call: TRBV5-5
cdr3_aa: CASSRRVGGISYNEQFF

v_call: TRBV12-3/TRBV12-4
cdr3_aa: CATRFGQGFPLHF

v_call: TRBV2
cdr3_aa: CASGVRSLLMNTEAFF

v_call: TRBV6-1
cdr3_aa: CASSEGGILGQPQHF

v_call: TRBV19
cdr3_aa: CASSRDRNSPLHF

v_call: TRBV6-1
cdr3_aa: CASSEEGLAPSYNEQFF

v_call: TRBV2
cdr3_aa: CASSLGQGWPEAFF

v_call: TRBV19
cdr3_aa: CASSISARSGNTIYF

v_call: TRBV5-5
cdr3_aa: CASSFKDKNTEAFF

v_call: TRBV4-3
cdr3_aa: CASSQPGQGREKLFF

v_call: TRBV28
cdr3_aa: CASRAGGENTEAFF

v_call: TRBV3-1/TRBV3-2
cdr3_aa: CASSQEATAISGANVLTF

v_call: TRBV12-2
cdr3_aa: CASRSLPQAAVRPNEKLFF

v_call: TRBV2
cdr3_aa: CASSDPAGSYNEQFF

v_call: TRBV19
cdr3_aa: CASRDRQPNTEAFF

v_call: TRBV5-5
cdr3_aa: CASSSRQGINEKLFF

v_call: TRBV27
cdr3_aa: CASRLGLAGSTDTQYF

v_call: TRBV11-2
cdr3_aa: CASRLRREGHEQYF

v_call: TRBV5-6
cdr3_aa: CASSEDRVTGELFF

v_call: TRBV11-1
cdr3_aa: CASSLGTSGLREQFF

v_call: TRBV6-5
cdr3_aa: CASSRQGGDGYTF

v_call: TRBV12-3/TRBV12-4
cdr3_aa: CASNFRTTGELFF

v_call: TRBV28
cdr3_aa: CASSGQGQWEKLFF

v_call: TRBV4-3
cdr3_aa: CASSRRGGDTLGEAFF

v_call: TRBV5-6
cdr3_aa: CASSLGPPGETQYF

v_call: TRBV20-1
cdr3_aa: CSASLRQGDPGGSGNTIYF

v_call: TRBV29-1
cdr3_aa: CSVSLDSNQPQHF

v_call: TRBV3-1/TRBV3-2
cdr3_aa: CASSQDLRNEQFF

v_call: TRBV4-1
cdr3_aa: CASSLEPRELFF

v_call: TRBV27
cdr3_aa: CAGGNGGRQPQHF

v_call: TRBV9
cdr3_aa: CASSVGAGENTEAFF

v_call: TRBV5-6
cdr3_aa: CASSSLLRVNTEAFF

v_call: TRBV5-5
cdr3_aa: CASSRANTEAFF

v_call: TRBV6-5
cdr3_aa: CASKDRQGALTEAFF

v_call: TRBV20-1
cdr3_aa: CSVTTSYEQYF

v_call: TRBV20-1
cdr3_aa: CSASSETVAEKLFF

v_call: TRBV6-6
cdr3_aa: CASSYLTDRNEKLFF

v_call: TRBV19
cdr3_aa: CASRGGQENEKLFF

v_call: TRBV28
cdr3_aa: CASGGEGSDTQYF

v_call: TRBV7-9
cdr3_aa: CASSSDRVGLAEQYF

v_call: TRBV5-6
cdr3_aa: CASSLPGQGAEKLFF

v_call: TRBV10-3
cdr3_aa: CAISDRNTDTQYF